This passage covers 2 T cell receptor beta chains from one sample sequenced in a study of Graves' ophthalmopathy and Graves' hyperthyroidism. RNA transcripts were the template, and TCR beta CDR3 regions were amplified from them. First-round RT-PCR employed HTBI primers, with a second-round multiplex PCR after it. TCRdb ran MiXCR on the multiplex PCR reads and lists one entry per CDR3 protein. The sample yields hundreds of thousands of distinct CDR3 sequences, about a fifth seen once. The sequencing input was peripheral blood. The receptors were sampled from a woman between 18 and 29 years old with stable Graves' hyperthyroidism. Some clones in this sample may be carry-over from other donors' samples.

V and J are TRBV2 and TRBJ1-2, with D perhaps matching TRBD1 (6 bases). CDR1 is SNHLY and CDR2 is FYNNEI in the germline V gene. Trimming took off 6 bases at V and 6 bases at J, with 23 bases between the two ends. This CDR3 has 16 amino acids. The CDR3, as DNA: TGTGCCAGCAGGGATGGGGACAAGGCCGGCACCGATGGCTACACCTTC. Protein: CASRDGDKAGTDGYTF.

The chain joins TRBV2 to TRBJ1-5; 8 bases agree with TRBD1. V lost 5 bases to trimming and J lost 6 bases; unmatched junction nucleotides: 6. CDR1 is SNHLY and CDR2 is FYNNEI in the germline V gene. This CDR3 has 14 residues. The CDR3 region has the DNA TGTGCCAGCAGTTTCGGACAGGGAGTTCAGCCCCAGCATTTT. Residues: CASSFGQGVQPQHF.